The subject of this entry is one T cell receptor (beta chain). Its antigen is currently unknown. The data stem from a study of monozygotic twins with inflammatory bowel disease. Study-level findings and limits: Concordant and discordant twins showed no difference in repertoire similarity, possibly from limited power.

Whole-blood total RNA was extracted without T cell sorting. Per sample, reverse transcription was split into eight reactions. TCRdb reprocessed the 5' RACE reads and reports one entry per CDR3 protein, with no DNA. The sample table includes fewer than 550,000 distinct CDR3 sequences. The CDR3 extends over 16 amino acids. Sequenced sample: blood. This TCR was sampled from a human donor with ulcerative colitis or Crohn's disease, or a healthy co-twin of an affected twin (not recorded which). The chain links TRBV12-3 or TRBV12-4 to TRBJ2-3; TCRdb calls TRBD2, which cannot be checked without DNA. CDR3 residues: CASTLTWRGATDTQYF.